Below are 5 T cell receptor beta chains sequenced from a single sample in a study of blood T cell repertoires in COVID-19. The repertoire was sequenced with immunoSEQ multiplex PCR; TCRdb's copy has only in-frame clones and lacks some. The repertoire holds approximately 110,000 clones, with around 64% as singletons. Sequencing was performed on peripheral blood. Every receptor here comes from a human donor with acute or convalescent COVID-19. The donor label of this sample is uncertain.

The genes are TRBV7-2 and TRBJ1-2; the D is unclear. Germline V gene data show CDR1 as SGHTA and CDR2 as FQGNSA. The germline V and J ends were trimmed by 1 base and 5 bases, with 20 bases remaining between them. This CDR3 is 17 amino acids long. The CDR3 loop is CASSLESGNIFYYGYTF. CDR3 sequence (DNA): TGTGCCAGCAGCTTAGAGTCAGGCAACATTTTCTATTATGGCTACACCTTC.

This clone occurred many times. The chain has TRBV6-5 and TRBJ2-2, with D perhaps TRBD2 (6 bases). Deletions cut 0 bases from V and 6 bases from J, with 8 bases between. CDR1 and CDR2 (germline): MNHEY, SVGAGI. The CDR3 is 14 amino acids. Here the CDR3 reads CASSYSEGSGELFF. The CDR3 nucleotides are TGTGCCAGCAGTTACTCGGAGGGTTCCGGGGAGCTGTTTTTT.

This chain uses TRBV7-9 with TRBJ1-2; D gene unclear. The germline V gene encodes CDR1 SEHNR and CDR2 FQNEAQ (reference sequence). CDR3 size: 15 residues. V was pared by 0 bases and J by 4 bases, with 12 bases between. The CDR3 loop is CASSLAVGTSYGYTF. Here the CDR3 DNA reads TGTGCCAGCAGCTTAGCCGTGGGCACCAGCTATGGCTACACCTTC.

The chain carries TRBV9 and TRBJ1-5; D is unclear. The CDR3 extends over 14 amino acids. Trimming took 0 bases from V and 4 from J, leaving 8 bases between them. The germline V gene has CDR1 SGDLS and CDR2 YYNGEE. The CDR3 loop reads CASSVGAVNQPQHF. CDR3 sequence (DNA): TGTGCCAGCAGCGTAGGGGCAGTGAATCAGCCCCAGCATTTT.

The V and J genes are TRBV2 and TRBJ1-3, with D possibly being TRBD1 (6 bases). Trimming took off 6 bases at V and 8 bases at J, with 14 bases between the two ends. This CDR3 has 13 amino acids. In germline, CDR1 is SNHLY, CDR2 FYNNEI. The CDR3 reads CASRGTITDTIYF. The CDR3 nucleotides are TGTGCCAGCAGGGGGACAATAACTGACACCATATATTTT.